A single sample is the source of the 10 T cell receptor beta chains below, sequenced in a study of T-cell memory formation after mild COVID-19. MiXCR, applied by TCRdb to the 5' RACE reads, yields one record per CDR3 protein. The sample yields under 650,000 distinct CDR3 sequences, roughly 18% seen once. The specimen sequenced was PBMCs or a T cell subset sorted from them (not recorded which). The receptors derive from an adult woman who had mild COVID-19 (a few samples of this study predate the infection). Cell type and time point are not known.

This clonotype was observed at least ten times. The CDR3 reads CATSDPRTGGETQYF. The CDR3 DNA follows: TGTGCCACCAGTGACCCCCGGACAGGGGGCGAGACCCAGTACTTC. V gene TRBV24-1 combines with J gene TRBJ2-5; TRBD1 matches at 11 bases. Trimming cost V 4 bases and J 5 bases; bases outside gene matches: 5. The CDR3 covers 15 residues. Germline V CDR1 and CDR2: KGHDR, SFDVKD.

This clonotype was found a few times. For the CDR3, the DNA is TGCGCCAGCAGCCAAGTGGGGCAGCCGAACACTGAAGCTTTCTTT. As protein: CASSQVGQPNTEAFF. V and J are TRBV4-3 and TRBJ1-1; D perhaps matches TRBD1 (5 bases). The V gene's germline CDR1 is LGHNA and CDR2 YSLEER. Between the trimmed V and J ends, which lost 1 base and 1 base, there was a span of 10 bases. This CDR3 has 15 residues.

This rearrangement joins TRBV6-5 to TRBJ1-2, with 9 bases that match TRBD1. The CDR3 is made up of 15 amino acids. CDR1 MNHEY and CDR2 SVGAGI come from the germline V gene. Unmatched junction bases numbered 7, after V lost 0 bases and J lost 8 bases. CDR3 in amino acids: CASSYSTGGLDGYTF. The CDR3 region has the DNA TGTGCCAGCAGTTACTCGACAGGGGGTTTGGACGGCTACACCTTC.

This clonotype has just a few counts. The CDR3 protein is CASSTSSGLNTGELFF. The CDR3, as DNA: TGTGCCAGCAGCACATCTAGCGGCTTGAACACCGGGGAGCTGTTTTTT. V and J are TRBV7-6 and TRBJ2-2; 7 bases fit TRBD2. This CDR3 has 16 residues. After removal of 5 bases from V and 1 base from J, the junction contained 7 bases not matched to a gene. Germline V gene data show CDR1 as SGHVS and CDR2 as FNYEAQ.

CDR3 nucleotide sequence: TGTGCCAGCAGCTTACCTAGCAATCACGAGCAGTTCTTC. This sequence encodes CASSLPSNHEQFF. V gene TRBV7-2 combines with J gene TRBJ2-1; a weak D match, TRBD2 (5 bases). V was trimmed by 2 bases and J by 10 bases, leaving 12 bases between them. CDR1 is SGHTA, CDR2 FQGNSA, per germline. The CDR3 spans 13 residues.

This clonotype was observed a few times. The gene calls are TRBV6-6 and TRBJ2-3; D ambiguous. Germline CDR1 reads MNHNY; CDR2 reads SVGAGI (reference sequence). This CDR3 spans 17 amino acids. V shed 0 bases and J shed 0 bases, with 13 bases lying between them. The chain's CDR3 is CASSYSPQASSTDTQYF. CDR3 nucleotide sequence: TGTGCCAGCAGTTACTCCCCGCAAGCCTCGAGCACAGATACGCAGTATTTT.

The V call is TRBV11-2, the J call TRBJ2-2; 8 nucleotides match TRBD2. The ends lost 5 bases at V and 5 bases at J; junction bases unmatched: 16. This CDR3 has 18 amino acids. The germline V gene has CDR1 SGHAT and CDR2 FQNNGV. CDR3 bases: TGTGCCAGCAGCCCCCGGGGGTCCGGGAGGGGGTGGACCGGGGAGCTGTTTTTT. Translating gives CASSPRGSGRGWTGELFF.

The chain recombines TRBV24-1 with TRBJ2-5; 10 nucleotides align to TRBD1. Looked up from germline, CDR1 is KGHDR and CDR2 is SFDVKD. J lost 5 bases, V lost 10 bases, and 9 bases had no gene match. CDR3 length: 14 amino acids. This chain's CDR3 is CATADRGLGETQYF. The CDR3 DNA reads TGTGCCACAGCTGACAGGGGGCTAGGGGAGACCCAGTACTTC.

This clonotype was picked up many times. The germline gene is not matched at one end of the junction; a read error may be the cause. The chain couples TRBV12-3 or TRBV12-4 to TRBJ2-7, with no clear D. The CDR3 spans 13 residues. The CDR3 loop is CASSLAGGYEQYF. Written as DNA, the CDR3 is TGTGCCAGCAGCTTAGCAGGCGGCTACGAGCAGTACTTC.

V usage is TRBV12-3 or TRBV12-4 and J usage is TRBJ1-1; D not certain. The V end lost 5 bases, the J end lost 1 base, and 8 bases lay between the germline ends. The CDR3 length is 13 residues. The CDR3 sequence is CASSRTRNTEAFF. CDR3 DNA sequence: TGTGCCAGCAGTCGGACCAGGAACACTGAAGCTTTCTTT.